This TCR beta chain was recovered during a study of CD8 T cells in Susac syndrome. Across the study: Sequencing included Susac syndrome patients, over 5 of them with active disease and roughly eight in remission.

Study-level points and caveats: Acknowledgment was made by the study that its TCR sequencing and HLA analysis involved a relatively small number of individuals. Among people with Susac, CD8+ clonal expansion was greatest in TEMRA cells and active patients.

As concerns this clonotype: The antigen is undetermined.

This CDR3 comprises 15 residues. Germline CDR1 and CDR2: SGHAT and FQNNGV. The V gene lost 1 base and the J gene lost 0 bases, with 9 bases spanning the gap. Reverse transcription of roughly 0.5 to 1 ug RNA was performed with random hexamers. TCR beta CDR3 was amplified by immunoSEQ covering 54 Vbeta and 13 Jbeta. TCRdb re-derived calls from the immunoSEQ multiplex PCR reads in MiXCR, one entry per CDR3 protein. This sample carries around 110,000 distinct CDR3 sequences, around 94% of them seen once, and the ten largest clones take roughly 0.29%. The V call is TRBV11-2, the J call TRBJ1-2, with D perhaps matching TRBD1 (6 bases). This sequence was found in a human donor with Susac syndrome. Sequenced sample: CD8+ T cells from PBMCs. The CDR3 DNA sequence: TGTGCCAGCAGCTTAGGAGAGGGGGCTAACTATGGCTACACCTTC. Translated: CASSLGEGANYGYTF. Drawing the rest from reference TRBV11-2 and TRBJ1-2, the complete variable domain is EAGVAQSPRYKIIEKRQSVAFWCNPISGHATLYWYQQILGQGPKLLIQFQNNGVVDDSQLPKDRFSAERLKGVDSTLKIQPAKLEDSAVYLCASSLGEGANYGYTFGSGTRLTVV.